This entry lists 18 T cell receptor beta chains sequenced from one sample in a study of cytomegalovirus exposure and HLA in healthy donors. Primers for the PCR totalled 60 Vbeta and 13 Jbeta. Sequencing was performed with immunoSEQ multiplex PCR; in TCRdb, only in-frame clones are kept and a portion is missing. Among roughly 100,000 clones listed, about four fifths were seen once. The sample comprised PBMCs. These receptors were collected from a young man in good health and CMV-seronegative.

This clone was counted between two and nine times. The chain joins TRBV6-1 to TRBJ1-3, with D perhaps matching TRBD1 (6 bases). The V gene lost 2 bases and the J gene lost 7 bases, with 6 bases spanning the gap. Germline CDR1 MNHNS, CDR2 SASEGT. The CDR3 sequence is 12 residues long. The CDR3 here is CASSETGNTIYF. The CDR3 nucleotides are TGTGCCAGCAGTGAAACAGGGAACACCATATATTTT.

This chain links TRBV7-9 with TRBJ1-1; D perhaps matches TRBD1 (5 bases). The CDR3 spans 14 residues. Germline V lookup: CDR1 SEHNR, CDR2 FQNEAQ (reference sequence). With 7 bases removed from V and 2 bases from J, the gap between germline ends came to 14 bases. The CDR3 DNA reads TGTGCCAGCATCATGGGGCTTCTTAACACTGAAGCTTTCTTT. This sequence encodes CASIMGLLNTEAFF.

The V gene is TRBV11-2, the J gene TRBJ1-1; D remains unclear. V was shortened by 1 base and J by 7 bases, with 25 bases between the two germline ends. The CDR3 has 18 residues. In germline, CDR1 is SGHAT, CDR2 FQNNGV. CDR3 region: CASSLVDRRSTRGSEAFF. Written as DNA, the CDR3 is TGTGCCAGCAGCTTAGTAGATAGGCGGTCAACCCGGGGAAGTGAAGCTTTCTTT.

In this sample, this clone turned up once. This chain links TRBV19 with TRBJ2-3, with TRBD2 matching over 8 bases. V gave up 3 bases and J gave up 4 bases; unmatched junction bases: 12. This CDR3 contains 17 residues. Per germline, CDR1 LNHDA and CDR2 SQIVND (reference sequence). CDR3 residues: CASSIGGGRGFADTQYF. CDR3 in DNA: TGTGCCAGTAGTATCGGGGGGGGCAGGGGATTTGCAGATACGCAGTATTTT.

This rearrangement joins TRBV19 to TRBJ1-5; a possible D gene is TRBD1 (6 bases). V gave up 6 bases and J gave up 6 bases, with 18 bases separating them. Per the germline V gene, CDR1 is LNHDA and CDR2 is SQIVND (reference sequence). The CDR3 totals 15 residues. The CDR3 bases are TGTGCCAGTAGCTATACAGGGCTCGCTAGTCAGCCCCAGCATTTT. It codes for CASSYTGLASQPQHF. Using reference TRBV19 and TRBJ1-5 for the parts outside the CDR3, the full variable domain is DGGITQSPKYLFRKEGQNVTLSCEQNLNHDAMYWYRQDPGQGLRLIYYSQIVNDFQKGDIAEGYSVSREKKESFPLTVTSAQKNPTAFYLCASSYTGLASQPQHFGDGTRLSIL.

V and J are TRBV4-3 and TRBJ1-3; D gene ambiguous. This CDR3 contains 13 residues. V was pared by 0 bases and J by 3 bases, with 3 bases between. Germline loops: CDR1 LGHNA, CDR2 YSLEER. CDR3 sequence: CASSQDNGNTIYF. DNA for the CDR3: TGCGCCAGCAGCCAAGACAATGGAAACACCATATATTTT.

The V call is TRBV27, the J call TRBJ2-5, with a possible D match to TRBD2 (8 bases). Per germline, CDR1 MNHEY and CDR2 SMNVEV (reference sequence). The CDR3 sequence is 15 residues long. The V end lost 5 bases, the J end lost 5 bases, and 18 bases lay between the germline ends. The CDR3 nucleotides read TGTGCCAGCAGTCCCTCCGGGAGGGGGCGTGAGACCCAGTACTTC. Its protein is CASSPSGRGRETQYF.

The chain carries TRBV27 and TRBJ1-2; 7 bases are a match to TRBD1. Per the germline V gene, CDR1 is MNHEY and CDR2 is SMNVEV (reference sequence). The junction had 1 base not matched to a gene; V was cut back by 8 bases and J by 4 bases. The CDR3 runs to 11 residues. CDR3 bases: TGTGCCAGCGCAGGGGGCTATGGCTACACCTTC. It translates to CASAGGYGYTF.

In this sample, this clone turned up a few times. The chain combines TRBV7-2 with TRBJ2-2; TRBD2 matches at 8 bases. The V gene's germline CDR1 is SGHTA and CDR2 FQGNSA. The trim removed 5 bases at V and 7 bases at J, leaving 12 bases unmatched. CDR3 length: 16 amino acids. The CDR3: CASSPREGVNNGELFF. Written as DNA, the CDR3 is TGTGCCAGCAGCCCCCGGGAGGGGGTTAATAACGGGGAGCTGTTTTTT.

This rearrangement joins TRBV7-6 to TRBJ2-7; D ambiguous. The CDR3 sequence is 15 residues long. V was shortened by 5 bases and J by 2 bases, with 16 bases between the two germline ends. Germline CDR1 reads SGHVS; CDR2 reads FNYEAQ. The CDR3 nucleotides read TGTGCCAGCAGCGATCCCGAGGCGGCAGCCTACGAGCAGTACTTC. This gives the protein CASSDPEAAAYEQYF.

This chain connects TRBV20-1 to TRBJ2-3, with TRBD1 as a possible D gene (5 bases). With 5 bases removed from V and 5 bases from J, the gap between germline ends came to 8 bases. The CDR3 is 11 residues long. In germline, CDR1 is DFQATT, CDR2 SNEGSKA (reference sequence). CDR3 sequence: CSALQGDTQYF. The CDR3 nucleotides are TGCAGTGCTCTTCAGGGAGATACGCAGTATTTT.

This chain links TRBV27 with TRBJ2-1; D may be TRBD2 (7 bases). V was shortened by 3 bases and J by 9 bases, with 12 bases between the two germline ends. The length of the CDR3 is 13 residues. Germline V lookup: CDR1 MNHEY, CDR2 SMNVEV (reference sequence). The CDR3 DNA reads TGTGCCAGCAGTTTGGGGGGGCGGGGTGAGCAGTTCTTC. Translated: CASSLGGRGEQFF.

The chain joins TRBV14 to TRBJ2-2; D is possibly TRBD2 (5 bases). CDR3 length: 16 amino acids. Germline V CDR1 and CDR2: SGHDN, FVKESK. Trimming cost V 1 base and J 3 bases, with 12 bases left between them. The CDR3 sequence is CASSQVGWRHTGELFF. In DNA, the CDR3 is TGTGCCAGCAGCCAAGTGGGATGGAGGCACACCGGGGAGCTGTTTTTT.

The gene calls are TRBV6-1 and TRBJ2-1; 7 nucleotides align to TRBD1. The CDR3 is 18 amino acids. V gave up 1 base and J gave up 1 base; unmatched junction bases: 10. The germline V gene has CDR1 MNHNS and CDR2 SASEGT. CDR3 loop: CASSEGGLGTVSYNEQFF. The DNA of the CDR3 is TGTGCCAGCAGTGAAGGAGGTCTAGGGACAGTTTCCTACAATGAGCAGTTCTTC.

The rearrangement joins TRBV11-2 to TRBJ2-1; 11 positions agree with TRBD2. The CDR3 spans 15 residues. CDR1 SGHAT and CDR2 FQNNGV come from the germline V gene. The V segment lost 5 bases and the J segment 6 bases; nucleotides outside the gene matches: 6. The CDR3 is CASSPSSGRANEQFF. The DNA for the CDR3 is TGTGCCAGCAGCCCGAGTAGCGGGAGGGCCAATGAGCAGTTCTTC. Full variable domain (rest looked up from reference TRBV11-2 and TRBJ2-1): EAGVAQSPRYKIIEKRQSVAFWCNPISGHATLYWYQQILGQGPKLLIQFQNNGVVDDSQLPKDRFSAERLKGVDSTLKIQPAKLEDSAVYLCASSPSSGRANEQFFGPGTRLTVL.

The chain employs TRBV6-5 and TRBJ2-7; 7 bases fit TRBD1. CDR3 length: 14 amino acids. Germline V lookup: CDR1 MNHEY, CDR2 SVGAGI. V shed 6 bases, J shed 1 base, and the junction held 6 bases outside the gene matches. The DNA of the CDR3 is TGTGCCAGCAGCACCCTGACAGGGTCCTACGAGCAGTACTTC. Translation gives CASSTLTGSYEQYF.

This chain's CDR3 is CASTRPYEQYF. The CDR3 DNA sequence: TGTGCCAGCACTAGGCCATACGAGCAGTACTTC. The chain is built from TRBV6-6 and TRBJ2-7; D not resolved. CDR1 and CDR2 from the germline V gene are MNHNY and SVGAGI (reference sequence). This CDR3 has 11 amino acids. The germline V and J ends were trimmed by 7 bases and 4 bases, with 8 bases remaining between them.

The chain employs TRBV7-9 and TRBJ2-2; TRBD1 matches 9 bases. V lost 5 bases, J lost 4 bases, and 5 bases stayed unmatched. Germline loops: CDR1 SEHNR, CDR2 FQNEAQ (reference sequence). The CDR3 is 15 amino acids. CDR3 loop: CASSGGTGPTGELFF. CDR3 DNA: TGTGCCAGCAGCGGGGGGACAGGGCCCACCGGGGAGCTGTTTTTT.